This TCR beta chain comes out of a study of T cell repertoires in cytomegalovirus infection. Study details: Public TCR beta signatures indicated both CMV infection and matching HLA type.

TCRdb reprocessed the reads with MiXCR, giving one entry per CDR3 protein. Of about 250,000 distinct CDR3 sequences listed, 15% to 20% are singletons. Trimming took off 4 bases at V and 5 bases at J, with 12 bases between the two ends. CDR1 and CDR2 from the germline V gene are SEHNR and FQNEAQ (reference sequence). The CDR3 runs 13 residues. This clonotype was counted only a few times. Sequenced input: CD8+ T cells from PBMCs. The rearrangement uses TRBV7-9 and TRBJ2-7; D is tentatively TRBD1 or TRBD2 (5 bases each). The source is a human donor in good health (CMV status not recorded). Some clones in this sample may be carry-over from other donors' samples. The CDR3 bases are TGTGCCAGCAGCTCGAGGCTGGGGGACGAGCAGTACTTC. Its protein is CASSSRLGDEQYF.